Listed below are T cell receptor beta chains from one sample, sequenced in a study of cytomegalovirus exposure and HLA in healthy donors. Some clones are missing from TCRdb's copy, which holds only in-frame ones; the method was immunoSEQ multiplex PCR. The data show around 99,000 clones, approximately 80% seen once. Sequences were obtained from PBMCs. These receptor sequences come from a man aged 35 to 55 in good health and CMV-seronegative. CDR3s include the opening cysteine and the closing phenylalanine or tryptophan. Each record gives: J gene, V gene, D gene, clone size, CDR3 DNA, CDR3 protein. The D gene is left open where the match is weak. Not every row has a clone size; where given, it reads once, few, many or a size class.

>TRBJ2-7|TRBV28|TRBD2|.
TGTGCCAGCAGTGCTCCGCTAGCGGGGCTAGCCTACGAGCAGTACTTC
CASSAPLAGLAYEQYF
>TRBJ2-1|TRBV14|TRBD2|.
TGTGCCAGCAGCCAGAGACTAGCGGGAGGCGGGGAGCAGTTCTTC
CASSQRLAGGGEQFF
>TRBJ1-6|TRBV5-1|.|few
TGCGCCAGCAGCTTACAGGGAGAGAATTCACCCCTCCACTTT
CASSLQGENSPLHF
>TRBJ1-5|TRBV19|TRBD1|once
TGTGCCAGTAGTATAGACCTGCGACAGGGGAGCAATCAGCCCCAGCATTTT
CASSIDLRQGSNQPQHF
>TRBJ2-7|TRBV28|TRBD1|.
TGTGCCAGCACCAGGACAGGGGGTGTCTACGAGCAGTACTTC
CASTRTGGVYEQYF
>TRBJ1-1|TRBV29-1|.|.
TGCAGCGTCAGGGAAGGGAACACTGAAGCTTTCTTT
CSVREGNTEAFF
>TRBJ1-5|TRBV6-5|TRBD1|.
TGTGCCAGTTCGACGGGAACAGGGGGCCAGCATTTT
CASSTGTGGQHF
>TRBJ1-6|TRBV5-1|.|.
TGCGCCAGCAGCTTGGCCGGGAGTAGGGATTCACCCCTCCACTTT
CASSLAGSRDSPLHF
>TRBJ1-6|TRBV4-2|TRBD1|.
TGTGCCAGCAGCCAAGAACCCGACAGGGGTAATTCACCCCTCCACTTT
CASSQEPDRGNSPLHF
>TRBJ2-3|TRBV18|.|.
TGTGCCAGCTCACCACCTTCCCTACCAGATACGCAGTATTTT
CASSPPSLPDTQYF
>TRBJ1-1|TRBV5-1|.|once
TGCGCCAGCAGCTTGCAGGGGAGTGACACTGAAGCTTTCTTT
CASSLQGSDTEAFF
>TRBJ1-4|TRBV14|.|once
TGTGCCAGCAGCCCCGTTCGGGGGAAGGATGAAAAACTGTTTTTT
CASSPVRGKDEKLFF
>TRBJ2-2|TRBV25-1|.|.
TGTGCCAGCAGTGACCCACAGGGGAACACCGGGGAGCTGTTTTTT
CASSDPQGNTGELFF
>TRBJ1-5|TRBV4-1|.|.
TGCGCCAGCAGCCAAGCCCCTTCAGGTAGCAATCAGCCCCAGCATTTT
CASSQAPSGSNQPQHF
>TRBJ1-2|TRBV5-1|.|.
TGCGCCAGCGCCCCGACAGTAAACTATGGCTACACCTTC
CASAPTVNYGYTF
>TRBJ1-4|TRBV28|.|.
TGTGCCAGCAGGCGGAGTGGCAATGAAAAACTGTTTTTT
CASRRSGNEKLFF
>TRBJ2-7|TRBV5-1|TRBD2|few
TGCGCCAGCAGCTTTAGCGGGGGTTATAACGAGCAGTACTTC
CASSFSGGYNEQYF
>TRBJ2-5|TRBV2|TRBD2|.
TGTGCCAGCAGAGCTTTTCTAGCGGGGGGGTGGAGCCAGTACTTC
CASRAFLAGGWSQYF
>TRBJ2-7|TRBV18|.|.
TGTGCCAGCTCACCACCAGGGGGGGGCTCCTACGAGCAGTACTTC
CASSPPGGGSYEQYF
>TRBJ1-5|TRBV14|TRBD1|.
TGTGCCAGCAGCCCGAAGTGGACAGGGGGCAATCAGCCCCAGCATTTT
CASSPKWTGGNQPQHF
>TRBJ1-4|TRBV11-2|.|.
TGTGCCAGCAGCTTGCGGGGGACGGCTAATGAAAAACTGTTTTTT
CASSLRGTANEKLFF
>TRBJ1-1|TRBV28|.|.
TGTGCCAGCAGGTGGACGGAGGTGAACACTGAAGCTTTCTTT
CASRWTEVNTEAFF
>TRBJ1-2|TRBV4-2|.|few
TGTGCCAGCAGCCAAGATCAAGAGGCGGCGGGCTACACCTTC
CASSQDQEAAGYTF
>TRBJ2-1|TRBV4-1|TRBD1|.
TGCGCCAGCAGCCAGCCCACAGGGGTATCCTACAATGAGCAGTTCTTC
CASSQPTGVSYNEQFF
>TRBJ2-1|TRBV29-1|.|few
TGCAGCGTCGTCGATGCAGGGGTCTCCTACAATGAGCAGTTCTTC
CSVVDAGVSYNEQFF
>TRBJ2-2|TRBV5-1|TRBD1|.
TGCGCCAGCAGCACCGGACAGGGTTCGAACACCGGGGAGCTGTTTTTT
CASSTGQGSNTGELFF
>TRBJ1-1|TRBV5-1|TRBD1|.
TGCGCCAGCAGTCGAGGGACAGCGAACACTGAAGCTTTCTTT
CASSRGTANTEAFF
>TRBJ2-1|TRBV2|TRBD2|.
TGTGCCAGCAGTGATACCACGGGACTAGCGCGGTTCTTC
CASSDTTGLARFF
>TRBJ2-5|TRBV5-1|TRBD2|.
TGCGCCAGCAGCTTGGGGCTAGCGGGAGCTATGGAGACCCAGTACTTC
CASSLGLAGAMETQYF
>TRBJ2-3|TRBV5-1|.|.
TGCGCCAGCAGCCTGGCCGGGAGCACAGATACGCAGTATTTT
CASSLAGSTDTQYF
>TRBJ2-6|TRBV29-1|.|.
TGCAGCGTTACATCAGACTCTGGGGCCAACGTCCTGACTTTC
CSVTSDSGANVLTF
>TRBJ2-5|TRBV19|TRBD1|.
TGTGCCAGTAGTATTGGACAGGCAGAGACCCAGTACTTC
CASSIGQAETQYF
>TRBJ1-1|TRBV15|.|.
TGTGCCACCAGCAGAGATCAGGGGAACACTGAAGCTTTCTTT
CATSRDQGNTEAFF
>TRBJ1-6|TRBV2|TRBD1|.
TGTGCCAGCAAGGGACAGGGCCAAAGCTCCTATAATTCACCCCTCCACTTT
CASKGQGQSSYNSPLHF
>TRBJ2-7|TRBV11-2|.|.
TGTGCCAGCAGCTTAGGAGGAACCTACGAGCAGTACTTC
CASSLGGTYEQYF
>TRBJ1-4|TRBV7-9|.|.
TGTGCCAGCAGCCGAACGGAGGCAACTAATGAAAAACTGTTTTTT
CASSRTEATNEKLFF
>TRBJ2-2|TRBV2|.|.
TGTGCCAGCATTCTAGTCGAGGAGCTGTTTTTT
CASILVEELFF
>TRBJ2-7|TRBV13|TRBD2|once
TGTGCCAGCAGCTTGGGGACTATGGCCGAGCAGTACTTC
CASSLGTMAEQYF
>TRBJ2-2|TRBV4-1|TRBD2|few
TGCGCCAGCAGCCAAGAACTAAGGGAGGGCGGGGAGCTGTTTTTT
CASSQELREGGELFF
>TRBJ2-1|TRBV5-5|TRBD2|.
TGTGCCAGCAGCGCGACTAGCGGGACCTACAATGAGCAGTTCTTC
CASSATSGTYNEQFF
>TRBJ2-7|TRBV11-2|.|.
TGTGCCAGCAGCTTAGTTGAGGGTTTCTACTTC
CASSLVEGFYF
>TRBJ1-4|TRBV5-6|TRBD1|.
TGTGCCAGCAGCGACCGGGACAGGGTTGTTGAAAAACTGTTTTTT
CASSDRDRVVEKLFF
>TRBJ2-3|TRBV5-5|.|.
TGTGCCAGCAGCTTCGTAGCGGGCACAGATACGCAGTATTTT
CASSFVAGTDTQYF
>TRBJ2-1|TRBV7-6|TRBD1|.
TGTGCCAGCAGCCCGGGACAGGGGATCGATGAGCAGTTCTTC
CASSPGQGIDEQFF
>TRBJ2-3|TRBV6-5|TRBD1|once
TGTGCCAGCAGTCCCCTAGGGGGCAGGTTGGGTACGCAGTATTTT
CASSPLGGRLGTQYF
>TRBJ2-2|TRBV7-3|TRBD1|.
TGTGCCAGCAGCTTAATGCGACAGGGGGCCCCCGGGGAGCTGTTTTTT
CASSLMRQGAPGELFF
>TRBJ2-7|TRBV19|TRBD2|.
TGTGCCAGTAGTACGACTAGCGGGGGTTACGAGCAGTACTTC
CASSTTSGGYEQYF
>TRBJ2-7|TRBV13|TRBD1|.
TGTGCCAGCAGCTTACCGGGACAGGGCGTCTACGAGCAGTACTTC
CASSLPGQGVYEQYF
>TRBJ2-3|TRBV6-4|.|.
TGTGCCAGCAGTGACTCCGGAGCTTTGGGCACAGATACGCAGTATTTT
CASSDSGALGTDTQYF
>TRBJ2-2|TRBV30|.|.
TGTGCCTGGGGCCCCCCAGGTTTCACCGGGGAGCTGTTTTTT
CAWGPPGFTGELFF
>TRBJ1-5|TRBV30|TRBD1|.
TGTGCCTGGAGGGGGACAGGGAATCAGCCCCAGCATTTT
CAWRGTGNQPQHF
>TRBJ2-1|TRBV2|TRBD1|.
TGTGCCAGCAGGACCCGGGACAGGGAGTTCTTC
CASRTRDREFF
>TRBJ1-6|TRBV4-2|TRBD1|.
TGTGCCAGCAGCCAAGATCCGACAGGGGTAGGTTCACCCCTCCACTTT
CASSQDPTGVGSPLHF
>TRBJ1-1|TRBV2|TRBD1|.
TGTGCCGGAAGGCGGGACAGGAACACTGAAGCTTTCTTT
CAGRRDRNTEAFF
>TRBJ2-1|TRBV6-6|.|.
TGTGCCAGCAGTGGGCAGCTTATAGCGGAGCAGTTCTTC
CASSGQLIAEQFF
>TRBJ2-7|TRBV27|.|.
TGTGCCAGCAGTTTTCATTCAGGCTACGAGCAGTACTTC
CASSFHSGYEQYF
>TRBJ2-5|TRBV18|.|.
TGTGCCAGCTCACCATTGCCCCAGGAAGGTGAGCAGTACTTC
CASSPLPQEGEQYF
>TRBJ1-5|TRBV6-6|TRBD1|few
TGTGCCAGCAGCTTTTCGGACAGGGGCAATCAGCCCCAGCATTTT
CASSFSDRGNQPQHF
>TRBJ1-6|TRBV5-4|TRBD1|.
TGTGCCAGCAGCTCCCGGACAGGCCGCGATTCACCCCTCCACTTT
CASSSRTGRDSPLHF
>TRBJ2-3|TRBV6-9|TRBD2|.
TGTGCCAGCAGCGCGGGGGGCCACAGCACAGATACGCAGTATTTT
CASSAGGHSTDTQYF